Described below is a single T cell receptor (beta chain) sequence and its context. When replicate PCRs were run on sorted subsets, they used roughly 0.2 ug DNA, about 31,000 T cell genomes. The method was immunoSEQ multiplex PCR; TCRdb's version includes in-frame clones alone and lacks a portion of them. The table includes 1.4 million to 1.5 million clones, more than 95% detected once. The sample comes from a study of shared clonotypes between healthy human individuals. Study summary: The study enrolled a couple of women and three men aged 18 to 49. Three plates were used per donor for CD4 naive, three for CD4 memory, two for CD8 naive and one for CD8 memory.

V was pared by 0 bases and J by 9 bases, with 18 bases between. The CDR3 runs to 16 residues. CDR1 is SGHAT and CDR2 is FQNNGV in the germline V gene. Every donor, a Caucasian adult, lived in Nashville, Tennessee. This sequence joins TRBV11-2 and TRBJ2-1, with D tentatively TRBD2 (6 bases). The sequence came from a man aged 25-45 years in good health. The material sequenced was naive CD4+ T cells sorted from blood. Subset meaning: CD45RA+ positively selected. CDR3 region: CASSLDPLALSREQFF. The DNA of the CDR3 is TGTGCCAGCAGCTTAGATCCCCTAGCGTTGAGCCGTGAGCAGTTCTTC.